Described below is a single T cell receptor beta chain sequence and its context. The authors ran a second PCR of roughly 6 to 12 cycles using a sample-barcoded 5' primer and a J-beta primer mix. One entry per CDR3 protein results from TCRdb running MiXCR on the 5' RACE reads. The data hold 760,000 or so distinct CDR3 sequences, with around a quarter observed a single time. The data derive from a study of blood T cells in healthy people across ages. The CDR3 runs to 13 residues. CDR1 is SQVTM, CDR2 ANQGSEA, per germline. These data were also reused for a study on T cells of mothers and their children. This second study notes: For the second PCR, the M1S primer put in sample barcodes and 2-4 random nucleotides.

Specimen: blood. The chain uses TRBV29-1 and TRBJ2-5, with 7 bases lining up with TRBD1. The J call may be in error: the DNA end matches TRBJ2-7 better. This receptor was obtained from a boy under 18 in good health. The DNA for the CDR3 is TGCAGCGTTTCCGGGACAGCCTCCTACGAGCAGTACTTC. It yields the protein CSVSGTASYEQYF.